This TCR beta chain was documented in a study of shared clonotypes between healthy human individuals. General study findings and limits: Naive subsets generally exceeded memory subsets in estimated richness.

CD45RO-negative, CCR7-positively selected cells formed the naive CD8 fraction, excluding terminally differentiated effector memory CD45RA+ cells. Nashville, Tennessee was home to all donors, who were Caucasian adults. Profiled with immunoSEQ multiplex PCR; TCRdb holds only in-frame clones, not every one. The profile shows around 2,000,000 clones, about 92% of them singletons. This clone has a single count. Its target is not known. Sequencing input: naive CD8+ T cells from PBMCs. This TCR was sampled from a young man in good health. Some clones in this sample may be carry-over from other donors' samples.

This CDR3 is CASSQRTSGRYEQYF. As DNA, the CDR3 is TGCGCCAGCAGCCAACGGACTAGCGGGAGATACGAGCAGTACTTC. The V gene is TRBV4-3, the J gene TRBJ2-7, with 13 nucleotides matching TRBD2. This CDR3 contains 15 residues. V shed 2 bases and J 4 bases; nucleotides not matched to a gene: 2. The germline gives CDR1 LGHNA, CDR2 YSLEER.